These 23 T cell receptor beta chains came from one sample sequenced in a study of cytomegalovirus exposure and HLA in healthy donors. PCR employed 60 Vbeta and 13 Jbeta primers. The table came from immunoSEQ multiplex PCR; TCRdb's copy has only in-frame clones and leaves some out. The sample lists about 220,000 clones; almost 80% were seen once. The specimen sequenced was PBMCs. The receptor source for this set is a male donor in good health and CMV-seronegative.

The rearrangement uses TRBV6-5 and TRBJ2-2; TRBD2 is a possible D gene (5 bases). Germline V lookup: CDR1 MNHEY, CDR2 SVGAGI. The CDR3 contains 14 residues. V was shortened by 6 bases and J by 5 bases, with 13 bases between the two germline ends. The CDR3 loop reads CASSPSRGTGELFF. The CDR3 bases are TGTGCCAGCAGCCCCTCGAGAGGGACCGGGGAGCTGTTTTTT.

The CDR3 DNA follows: TGTGCCAGCAGCCAGGAGCGGGAATTCGTCTACGAGCAGTACTTC. This sequence encodes CASSQEREFVYEQYF. V gene TRBV2 combines with J gene TRBJ2-7; 7 bases are a match to TRBD2. The CDR3 is 15 amino acids. The V gene's germline CDR1 is SNHLY and CDR2 FYNNEI. The trim removed 6 bases at V and 3 bases at J, leaving 11 bases unmatched.

The V gene is TRBV5-1, the J gene TRBJ2-7, with a possible D match to TRBD1 (8 bases). Trimming took 4 bases from V and 3 from J, leaving 26 bases between them. The V gene's germline CDR1 is SGHRS and CDR2 YFSETQ. The CDR3 length is 18 residues. CDR3 in DNA: TGCGCCAGCAGCCTGAACTGGGGGGGTCAGGGGGCCTACTACGAGCAGTACTTC. Encoded protein: CASSLNWGGQGAYYEQYF.

The rearrangement links TRBV7-9 to TRBJ1-1; D perhaps matches TRBD1 (6 bases). Germline CDR1 SEHNR, CDR2 FQNEAQ (reference sequence). This CDR3 contains 17 residues. The ends were cut back, 5 bases at V and 4 bases at J, with 23 bases in the middle. In DNA form, the CDR3 reads TGTGCCAGCAGCCTTGGTCGGGGCAGGGGAGGGGGCACTGAAGCTTTCTTT. It is translated as CASSLGRGRGGGTEAFF. Variable domain in full (rest from reference TRBV7-9 and TRBJ1-1): DTGVSQNPRHKITKRGQNVTFRCDPISEHNRLYWYRQTLGQGPEFLTYFQNEAQLEKSRLLSDRFSAERPKGSFSTLEIQRTEQGDSAMYLCASSLGRGRGGGTEAFFGQGTRLTVV.

This clone was counted only a few times. The chain has TRBV14 and TRBJ1-2, with 7 positions matching TRBD1. V was clipped by 2 bases and J by 6 bases; unmatched bases: 18. Germline V gives CDR1 SGHDN, CDR2 FVKESK. The CDR3 length is 18 residues. The DNA for the CDR3 is TGTGCCAGCAGCCAATTCCTTGCCCCGCAGGGGGAGATACATGGCTACACCTTC. As protein: CASSQFLAPQGEIHGYTF.

The rearrangement links TRBV4-3 to TRBJ1-4, with 7 positions matching TRBD1. Trimming took 5 bases from V and 2 from J; bases not matched to a gene: 5. Germline V gene lookup returns CDR1 LGHNA and CDR2 YSLEER. CDR3 length equals 15 residues. The CDR3 DNA sequence: TGCGCCAGCAGCGAACAGGGGAGGACTAATGAAAAACTGTTTTTT. Its protein is CASSEQGRTNEKLFF.

The chain carries TRBV30 and TRBJ1-5; 7 nucleotides agree with TRBD1. V dropped 3 bases and J dropped 3; count of bases not matched to a gene: 5. Germline lookup yields CDR1 GTSNPN and CDR2 SVGIG (reference sequence). This CDR3 has 14 amino acids. The CDR3 DNA is TGTGCCTGGAGCCCAGGGGGTAACAATCAGCCCCAGCATTTT. Translation gives CAWSPGGNNQPQHF.

The V gene is TRBV5-1, the J gene TRBJ2-3; 8 bases align to TRBD1. The germline CDR1 and CDR2 sequences are SGHRS and YFSETQ. Germline trimming cut 4 bases from V and 4 bases from J; bases unmatched to any gene: 11. CDR3 length: 16 amino acids. CDR3: CASSGSSRQGSDTQYF. The CDR3 nucleotides read TGCGCCAGCAGCGGGAGTTCGAGACAGGGGTCAGATACGCAGTATTTT.

This clone showed up just once. V and J are TRBV4-2 and TRBJ2-4; 9 nucleotides agree with TRBD1. This CDR3 spans 12 amino acids. The V and J ends lost 4 bases and 12 bases, in that order; junction bases with no gene match: 4. Germline assignment: CDR1 LGHNA and CDR2 YNFKEQ. DNA of the CDR3: TGTGCCAGCAGCCCACAGACAGGGGGTCAGTACTTC. It yields the protein CASSPQTGGQYF.

CDR3 in DNA: TGTGCCAGCAGTTTGTGGGGCAGGGACGAGCAGTACTTC. This sequence encodes CASSLWGRDEQYF. The chain joins TRBV28 to TRBJ2-7, with a weak D call TRBD1 (5 bases). V lost 3 bases and J lost 5, with 11 bases in between. Per germline, CDR1 MDHEN and CDR2 SYDVKM. This CDR3 comprises 13 residues.

V usage is TRBV9 and J usage is TRBJ1-6, with TRBD1 matching 11 bases. The trim removed 4 bases at V and 7 bases at J, leaving 7 bases unmatched. CDR1 and CDR2 (germline): SGDLS, YYNGEE. The CDR3 has 16 residues. The CDR3 loop reads CASSTRDRGWNSPLHF. In DNA, the CDR3 is TGTGCCAGCAGCACCCGGGACAGGGGGTGGAATTCACCCCTCCACTTT. Using reference TRBV9 and TRBJ1-6 for the parts outside the CDR3, the full variable domain is DSGVTQTPKHLITATGQRVTLRCSPRSGDLSVYWYQQSLDQGLQFLIQYYNGEERAKGNILERFSAQQFPDLHSELNLSSLELGDSALYFCASSTRDRGWNSPLHFGNGTRLTVT.

J is TRBJ1-2 and V is TRBV5-1, with D unclear. Between the trimmed V and J ends, which lost 4 bases and 0 bases, there was a span of 4 bases. This CDR3 is 12 amino acids long. Germline V gene lookup returns CDR1 SGHRS and CDR2 YFSETQ. DNA of the CDR3: TGCGCCAGCAGCGAGCCTAACTATGGCTACACCTTC. Its translation is CASSEPNYGYTF.

This chain joins TRBV6-1 and TRBJ1-2; 8 nucleotides agree with TRBD1. J gave up 8 bases and V 10 bases, and 12 bases lay outside the gene matches. The CDR3 totals 13 residues. CDR1 and CDR2 (germline): MNHNS, SASEGT. The CDR3 loop reads CATEPGTGRGYTF. In DNA form, the CDR3 reads TGTGCCACCGAGCCCGGGACAGGACGGGGCTACACCTTC.

This clone has more than one count but fewer than ten. The chain links TRBV2 to TRBJ2-7, with D possibly TRBD2 on 5 matching bases. Trimming removed 7 bases at V and 0 bases at J, with 16 bases between. The CDR3 extends over 15 amino acids. Germline CDR1 SNHLY, CDR2 FYNNEI. The CDR3 sequence: CASKVKRAYSYEQYF. CDR3 DNA sequence: TGTGCCAGCAAGGTGAAGAGGGCCTACTCCTACGAGCAGTACTTC.

CDR3 protein: CASSTGLNTEAFF. The CDR3 DNA is TGCGCCAGCAGTACAGGGTTGAACACTGAAGCTTTCTTT. The chain uses TRBV5-1 and TRBJ1-1; perhaps TRBD1 as D (6 bases). Germline loops: CDR1 SGHRS, CDR2 YFSETQ. CDR3 length: 13 residues. Trimming pared 5 bases from V and 0 bases from J, leaving 8 bases between.

The chain uses TRBV19 and TRBJ2-1; tentatively, D is TRBD1 (6 bases). Germline V gene lookup returns CDR1 LNHDA and CDR2 SQIVND (reference sequence). V lost 4 bases and J lost 4, with 14 bases in between. This CDR3 region has 15 residues. CDR3 DNA: TGTGCCAGTAGTAATGGACAGCGAAATTACAATGAGCAGTTCTTC. Translating gives CASSNGQRNYNEQFF.

This rearrangement joins TRBV2 to TRBJ1-3; D unclear. Germline values: CDR1 SNHLY, CDR2 FYNNEI. This CDR3 contains 13 residues. The ends were cut back, 8 bases at V and 3 bases at J, with 11 bases in the middle. In DNA, the CDR3 is TGTGCCAGCGCAGGAGGTGGTGGAAACACCATATATTTT. Its protein is CASAGGGGNTIYF.

Here the CDR3 reads CASTRSGSFDEQYF. CDR3 DNA sequence: TGTGCCAGCACCAGGAGCGGGAGTTTCGACGAGCAGTACTTC. The rearrangement uses TRBV2 and TRBJ2-5; TRBD2 matches 8 bases. The better agreement between TRBJ2-7 and the DNA end casts doubt on the J call. Germline V CDR1 and CDR2: SNHLY, FYNNEI. The CDR3 covers 14 residues.

The chain uses TRBV11-2 and TRBJ2-7, with D hard to call. The germline CDR1 and CDR2 sequences are SGHAT and FQNNGV. The CDR3 spans 12 residues. V gave up 1 base and J gave up 5 bases, with 6 bases separating them. This CDR3 is CASSLVAHEQYF. CDR3 bases: TGTGCCAGCAGCTTAGTGGCACACGAGCAGTACTTC.

This clone was seen only a few times. This rearrangement joins TRBV21-1 to TRBJ2-3; TRBD2 reflects the table's D call only, with no check against the DNA. TRBV21-1 is a pseudogene segment. The CDR3 runs 16 residues. The CDR3 region is CASIARRRGCTDTQYF. In nucleotides, the CDR3 is TGTGCCAGCATAGCCCGGCGGAGGGGCTGCACAGATACGCAGTATTTT.

The V gene is TRBV6-1, the J gene TRBJ2-5; possibly TRBD2 for D (5 bases). V lost 7 bases and J lost 5, with 17 bases in between. Germline V lookup: CDR1 MNHNS, CDR2 SASEGT. The CDR3 is 14 amino acids. CDR3 sequence reads: CASTLRRLGETQYF. CDR3 DNA: TGTGCCAGCACCCTAAGGAGGTTGGGGGAGACCCAGTACTTC.

This clone was recorded a few times. The rearrangement joins TRBV28 to TRBJ2-5; either TRBD1 or TRBD2 may fit D (5 bases each). Matching the DNA end better, TRBJ2-7 makes the J call doubtful. The germline CDR1 and CDR2 sequences are MDHEN and SYDVKM. The CDR3 spans 11 residues. The CDR3: CASSLGGEQYF. CDR3 nucleotide sequence: TGTGCCAGCAGTTTAGGGGGCGAGCAGTACTTC.

This clone showed up just a few times. For the CDR3, the DNA is TGTGCTAGTGCGAGGGAGACTGAAGCTTTCTTT. Its protein is CASARETEAFF. The rearrangement uses TRBV12-5 and TRBJ1-1, with no clear D. V was clipped by 7 bases and J by 5 bases, with 8 bases between them. CDR3 size: 11 residues. Germline V CDR1 and CDR2: LGHNT, FRNRAP. The full variable domain, rest sourced from reference TRBV12-5 and TRBJ1-1, is DARVTQTPRHKVTEMGQEVTMRCQPILGHNTVFWYRQTMMQGLELLAYFRNRAPLDDSGMPKDRFSAEMPDATLATLKIQPSEPRDSAVYFCASARETEAFFGQGTRLTVV.